Included here is one T cell receptor beta chain sequence, with context. Its specificity is not known. TCRdb re-called the 5' RACE reads through MiXCR, storing one row per CDR3 protein. This table holds about 81,000 distinct CDR3 sequences, roughly 13% found once. The sample originates from a study of early T cells in non-severe SARS-CoV-2 infection. Study-level information: The chains were unpaired, and the sequenced material was bulk RNA from unsorted whole blood.

Study outcomes and limitations: Reliance on VDJdb matching favored anti-spike CD8 responses; private and CD4 specificities were missed.

V lost 5 bases to trimming and J lost 3 bases; unmatched junction nucleotides: 9. The CDR3 is 15 amino acids. The V gene's germline CDR1 is MNHEY and CDR2 SVGAGI. This receptor was taken from an adult who was a healthcare worker with PCR-confirmed SARS-CoV-2 infection or an uninfected control (not recorded which). What was sequenced was whole blood. The chain recombines TRBV6-5 with TRBJ2-7, with 8 bases aligning to TRBD1. The CDR3 DNA sequence: TGTGCCAGCAGTGAAACCGGGACAGGAGACTACGAGCAGTACTTC. Its protein is CASSETGTGDYEQYF.